The entry that follows covers one T cell receptor beta chain sequence. These data come from a study of monozygotic twins with inflammatory bowel disease. Making each TCR library took around 3,600 ng of total RNA. TCRdb reanalyzed the 5' RACE reads and collapses them to one entry per CDR3 protein, without DNA. The table counts 330,000 or so distinct CDR3 sequences; under 2.5% lies in the top ten. CDR3 length: 16 amino acids. CDR1 is MDHEN and CDR2 is SYDVKM in the germline V gene. The chain uses TRBV28 and TRBJ2-5; TCRdb designates TRBD1, a call that cannot be tested without DNA. Sequencing input: blood. This clonotype originated in a human donor with ulcerative colitis or Crohn's disease, or a healthy co-twin of an affected twin (not recorded which). CDR3 protein: CASSPLSGKGGETQYF.